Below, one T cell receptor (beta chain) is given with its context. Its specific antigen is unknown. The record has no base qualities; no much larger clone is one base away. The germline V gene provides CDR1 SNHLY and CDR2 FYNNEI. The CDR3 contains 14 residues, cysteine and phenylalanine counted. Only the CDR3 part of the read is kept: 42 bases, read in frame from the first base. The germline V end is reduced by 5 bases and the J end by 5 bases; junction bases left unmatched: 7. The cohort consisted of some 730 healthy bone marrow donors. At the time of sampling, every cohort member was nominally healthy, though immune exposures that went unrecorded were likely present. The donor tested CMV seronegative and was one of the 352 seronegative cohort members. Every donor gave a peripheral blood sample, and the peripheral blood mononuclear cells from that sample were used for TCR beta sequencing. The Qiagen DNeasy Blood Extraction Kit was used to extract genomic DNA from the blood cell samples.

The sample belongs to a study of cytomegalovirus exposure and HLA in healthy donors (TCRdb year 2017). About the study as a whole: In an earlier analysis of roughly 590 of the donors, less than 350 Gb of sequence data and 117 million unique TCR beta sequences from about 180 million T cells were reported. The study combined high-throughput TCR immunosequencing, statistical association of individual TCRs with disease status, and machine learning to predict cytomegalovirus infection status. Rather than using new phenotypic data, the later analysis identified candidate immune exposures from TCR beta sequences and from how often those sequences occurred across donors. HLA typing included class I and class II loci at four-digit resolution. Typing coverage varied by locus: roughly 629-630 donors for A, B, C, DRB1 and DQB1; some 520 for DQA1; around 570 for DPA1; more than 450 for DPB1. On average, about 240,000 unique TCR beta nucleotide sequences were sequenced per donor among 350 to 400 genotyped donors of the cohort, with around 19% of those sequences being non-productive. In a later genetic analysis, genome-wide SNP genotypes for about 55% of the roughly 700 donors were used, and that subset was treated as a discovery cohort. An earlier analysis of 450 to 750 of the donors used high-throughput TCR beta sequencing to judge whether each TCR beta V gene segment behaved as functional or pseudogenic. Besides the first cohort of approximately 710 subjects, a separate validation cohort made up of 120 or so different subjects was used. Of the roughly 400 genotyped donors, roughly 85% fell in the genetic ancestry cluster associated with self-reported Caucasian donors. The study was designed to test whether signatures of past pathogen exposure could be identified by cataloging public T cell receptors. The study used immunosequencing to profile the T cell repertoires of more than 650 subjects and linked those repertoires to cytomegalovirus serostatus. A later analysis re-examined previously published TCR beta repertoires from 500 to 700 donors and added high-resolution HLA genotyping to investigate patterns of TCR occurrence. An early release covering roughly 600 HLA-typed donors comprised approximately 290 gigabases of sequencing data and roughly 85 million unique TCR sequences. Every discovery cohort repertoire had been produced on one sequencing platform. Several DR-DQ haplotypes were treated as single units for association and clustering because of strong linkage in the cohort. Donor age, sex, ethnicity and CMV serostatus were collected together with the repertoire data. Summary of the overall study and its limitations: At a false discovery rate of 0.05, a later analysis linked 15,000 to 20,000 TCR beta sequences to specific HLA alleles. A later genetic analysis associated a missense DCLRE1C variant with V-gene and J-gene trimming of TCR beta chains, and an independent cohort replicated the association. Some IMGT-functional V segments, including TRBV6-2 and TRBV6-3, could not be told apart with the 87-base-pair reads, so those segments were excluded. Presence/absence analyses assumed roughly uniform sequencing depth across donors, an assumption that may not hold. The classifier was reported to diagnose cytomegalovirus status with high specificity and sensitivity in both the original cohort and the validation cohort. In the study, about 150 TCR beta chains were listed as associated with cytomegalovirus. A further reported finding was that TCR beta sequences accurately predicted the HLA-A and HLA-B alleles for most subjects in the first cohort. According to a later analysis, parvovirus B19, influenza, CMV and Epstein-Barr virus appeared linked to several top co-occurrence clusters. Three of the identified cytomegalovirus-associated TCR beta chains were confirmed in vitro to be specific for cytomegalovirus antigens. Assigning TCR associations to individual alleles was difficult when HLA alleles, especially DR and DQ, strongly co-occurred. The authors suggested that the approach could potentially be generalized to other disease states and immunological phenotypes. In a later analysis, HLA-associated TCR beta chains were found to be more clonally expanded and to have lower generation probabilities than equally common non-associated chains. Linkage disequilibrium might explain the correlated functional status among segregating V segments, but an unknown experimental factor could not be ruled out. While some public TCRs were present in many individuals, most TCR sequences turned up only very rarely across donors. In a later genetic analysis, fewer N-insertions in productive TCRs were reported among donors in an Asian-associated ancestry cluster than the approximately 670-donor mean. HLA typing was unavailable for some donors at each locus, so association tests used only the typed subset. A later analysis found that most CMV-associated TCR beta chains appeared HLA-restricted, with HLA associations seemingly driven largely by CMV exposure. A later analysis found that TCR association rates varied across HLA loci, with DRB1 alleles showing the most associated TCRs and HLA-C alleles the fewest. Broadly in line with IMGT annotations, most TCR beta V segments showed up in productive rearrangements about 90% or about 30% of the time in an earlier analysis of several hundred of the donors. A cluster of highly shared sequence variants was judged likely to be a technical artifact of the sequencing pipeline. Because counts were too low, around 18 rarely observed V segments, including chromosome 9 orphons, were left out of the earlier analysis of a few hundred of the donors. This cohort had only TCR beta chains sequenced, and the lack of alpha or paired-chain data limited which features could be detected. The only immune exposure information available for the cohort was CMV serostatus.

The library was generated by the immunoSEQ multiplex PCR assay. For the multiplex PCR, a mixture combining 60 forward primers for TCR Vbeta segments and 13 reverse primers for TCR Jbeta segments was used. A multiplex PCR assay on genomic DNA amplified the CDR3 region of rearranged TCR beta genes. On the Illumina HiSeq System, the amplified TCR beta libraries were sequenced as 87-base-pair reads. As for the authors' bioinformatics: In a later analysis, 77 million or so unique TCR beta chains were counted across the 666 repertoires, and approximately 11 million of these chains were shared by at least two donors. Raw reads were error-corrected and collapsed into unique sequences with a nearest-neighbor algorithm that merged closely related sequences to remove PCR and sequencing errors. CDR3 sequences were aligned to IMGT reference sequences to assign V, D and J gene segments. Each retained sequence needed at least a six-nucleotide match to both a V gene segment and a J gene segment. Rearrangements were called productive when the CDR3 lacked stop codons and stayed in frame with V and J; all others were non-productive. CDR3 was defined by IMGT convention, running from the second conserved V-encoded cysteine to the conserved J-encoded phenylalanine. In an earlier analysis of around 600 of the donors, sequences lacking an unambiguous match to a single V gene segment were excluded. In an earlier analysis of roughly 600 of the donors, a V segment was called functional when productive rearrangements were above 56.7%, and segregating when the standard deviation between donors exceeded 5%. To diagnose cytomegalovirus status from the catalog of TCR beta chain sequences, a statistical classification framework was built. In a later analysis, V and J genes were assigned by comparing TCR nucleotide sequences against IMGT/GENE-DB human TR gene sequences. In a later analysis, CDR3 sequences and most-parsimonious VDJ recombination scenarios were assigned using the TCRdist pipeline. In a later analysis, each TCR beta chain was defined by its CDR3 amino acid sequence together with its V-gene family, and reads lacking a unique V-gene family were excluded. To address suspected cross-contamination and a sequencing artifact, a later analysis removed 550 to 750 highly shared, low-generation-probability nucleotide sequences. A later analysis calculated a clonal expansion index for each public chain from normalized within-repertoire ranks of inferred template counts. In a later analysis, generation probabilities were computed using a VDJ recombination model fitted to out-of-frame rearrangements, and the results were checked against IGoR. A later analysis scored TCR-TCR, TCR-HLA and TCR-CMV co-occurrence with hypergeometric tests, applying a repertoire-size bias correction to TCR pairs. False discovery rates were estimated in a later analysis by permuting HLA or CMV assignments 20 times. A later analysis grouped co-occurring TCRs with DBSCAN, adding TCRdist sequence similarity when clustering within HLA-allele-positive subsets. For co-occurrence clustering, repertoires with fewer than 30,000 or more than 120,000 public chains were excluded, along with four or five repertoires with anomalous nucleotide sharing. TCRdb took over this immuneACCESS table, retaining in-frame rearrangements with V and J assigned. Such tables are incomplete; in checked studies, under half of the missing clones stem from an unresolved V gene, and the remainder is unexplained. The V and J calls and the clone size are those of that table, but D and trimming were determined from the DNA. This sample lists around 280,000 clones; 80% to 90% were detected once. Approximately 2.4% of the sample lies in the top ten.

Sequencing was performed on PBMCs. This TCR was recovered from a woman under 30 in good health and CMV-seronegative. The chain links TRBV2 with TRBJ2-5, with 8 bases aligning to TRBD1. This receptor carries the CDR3 CASSYRQGLETQYF. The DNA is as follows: TGTGCCAGCAGTTACAGACAGGGGCTGGAGACCCAGTACTTC.